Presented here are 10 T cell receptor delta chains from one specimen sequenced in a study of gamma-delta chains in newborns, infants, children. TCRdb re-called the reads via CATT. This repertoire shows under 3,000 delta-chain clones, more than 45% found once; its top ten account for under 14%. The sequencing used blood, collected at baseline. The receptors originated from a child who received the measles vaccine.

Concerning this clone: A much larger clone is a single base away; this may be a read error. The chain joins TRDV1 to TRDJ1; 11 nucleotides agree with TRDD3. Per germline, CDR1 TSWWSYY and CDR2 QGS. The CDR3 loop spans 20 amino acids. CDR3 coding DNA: TGTGCTCCTGGGGAAATTAAGACCTACTGGGGGATAAGGGAATCCGATAAACTCATCTTT. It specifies CAPGEIKTYWGIRESDKLIF.

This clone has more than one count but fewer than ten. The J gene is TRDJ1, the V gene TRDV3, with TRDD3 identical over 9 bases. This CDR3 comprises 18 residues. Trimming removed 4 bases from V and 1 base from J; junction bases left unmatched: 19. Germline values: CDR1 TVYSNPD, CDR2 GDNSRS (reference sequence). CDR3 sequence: CASTQVPRAGGSTDKLIF. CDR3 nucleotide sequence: TGTGCCTCAACTCAGGTTCCTAGAGCTGGGGGATCCACCGATAAACTCATCTTT.

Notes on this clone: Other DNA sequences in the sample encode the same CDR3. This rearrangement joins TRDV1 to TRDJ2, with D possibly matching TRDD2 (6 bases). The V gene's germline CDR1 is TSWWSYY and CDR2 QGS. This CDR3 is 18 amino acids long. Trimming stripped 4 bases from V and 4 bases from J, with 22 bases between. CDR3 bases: TGTGCTCTTGGGGTTTTCCTAAGGGGAATACGCGGGACAGCACAACTCTTCTTT. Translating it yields CALGVFLRGIRGTAQLFF.

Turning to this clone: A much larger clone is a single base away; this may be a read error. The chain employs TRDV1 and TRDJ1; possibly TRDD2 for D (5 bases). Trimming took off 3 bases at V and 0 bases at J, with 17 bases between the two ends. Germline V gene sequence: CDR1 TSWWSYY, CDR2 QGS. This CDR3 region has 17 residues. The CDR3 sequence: CALGDSPFFDDTDKLIF. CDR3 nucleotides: TGTGCTCTTGGGGATTCTCCCTTCTTTGACGACACCGATAAACTCATCTTT.

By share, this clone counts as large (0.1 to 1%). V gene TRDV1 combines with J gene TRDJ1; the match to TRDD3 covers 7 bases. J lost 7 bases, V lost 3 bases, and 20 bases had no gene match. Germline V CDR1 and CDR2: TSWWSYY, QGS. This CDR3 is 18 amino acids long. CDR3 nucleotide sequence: TGTGCTCTTGGGGACCTGTTACTAAGCGGGGGATGGAGGGGTAAACTCATCTTT. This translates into CALGDLLLSGGWRGKLIF.

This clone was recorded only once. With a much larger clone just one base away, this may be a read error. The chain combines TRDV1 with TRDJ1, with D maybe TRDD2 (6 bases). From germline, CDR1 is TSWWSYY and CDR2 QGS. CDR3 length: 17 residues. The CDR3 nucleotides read TGTGCTCTTGAGGGACGACCTTCCCGGAGGTACACCGATAAACACATCTTT. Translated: CALEGRPSRRYTDKHIF.

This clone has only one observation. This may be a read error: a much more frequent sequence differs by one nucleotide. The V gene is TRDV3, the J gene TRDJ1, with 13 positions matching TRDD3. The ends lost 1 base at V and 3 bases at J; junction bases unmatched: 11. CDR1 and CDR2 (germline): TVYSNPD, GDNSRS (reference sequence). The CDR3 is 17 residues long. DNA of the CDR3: TGTGCCTTTAAAACCGGCCACTGGGGGATACGCGCCGATAAACTCATCTTT. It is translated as CAFKTGHWGIRADKLIF.

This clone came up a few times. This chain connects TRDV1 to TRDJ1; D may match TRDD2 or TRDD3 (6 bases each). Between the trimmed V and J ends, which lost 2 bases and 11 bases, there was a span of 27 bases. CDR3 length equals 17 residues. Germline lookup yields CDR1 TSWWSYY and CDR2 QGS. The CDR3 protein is CALGEVAFPNPRWGLIF. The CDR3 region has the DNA TGTGCTCTTGGGGAAGTGGCCTTCCCGAACCCGCGATGGGGGCTCATCTTT.

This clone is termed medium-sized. In DNA, the CDR3 is TGTGCCTGTGACACCTGGGGGACAGCACAACTCTTCTTT. Its protein product is CACDTWGTAQLFF. The rearrangement joins TRDV2 to TRDJ2; maybe TRDD3 (5 bases). The CDR3 extends over 13 amino acids. Trimming pared 0 bases from V and 4 bases from J, leaving 5 bases between. Per germline, CDR1 GEAIGNYY and CDR2 EKD.

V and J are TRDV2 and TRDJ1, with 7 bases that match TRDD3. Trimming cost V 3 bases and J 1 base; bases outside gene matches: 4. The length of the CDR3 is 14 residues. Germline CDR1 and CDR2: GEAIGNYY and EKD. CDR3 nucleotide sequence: TGTGCCTGTGACCGTGGGGGACTCACCGATAAACTCATCTTT. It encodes CACDRGGLTDKLIF.